A selection of T cell receptor beta chains follows, all from one sample in a study of identical twins. TCRdb called the 5' RACE reads again in MiXCR, with one record for every CDR3 protein. The sample has some 710,000 distinct CDR3 sequences, around 6.1% seen once; the top ten hold 1.5% to 2%. The sequenced sample was naive T cells sorted from blood. The receptor set was obtained from a man between 18 and 29 years old in good health. The CDR3 runs from the conserved cysteine through the conserved F or W. Each record gives: J gene, clone size, V gene, D gene, CDR3 length, CDR3 DNA, CDR3 protein. A D gene is named only where the DNA matches it firmly. Clone size is shown for a subset of rows, as once, few, many or a class of expanded clone.

J gene: TRBJ1-2; clone size: -; V gene: TRBV12-3/TRBV12-4; D gene: TRBD1; CDR3 length: 13; CDR3 DNA: TGTGCCAGCAGTCGACAGGGATCAGATGGCTACACCTTC; CDR3 protein: CASSRQGSDGYTF
J gene: TRBJ2-1; clone size: many; V gene: TRBV28; D gene: -; CDR3 length: 11; CDR3 DNA: TGTGCCAGCAGTTTGGATGATGAGCAGTTCTTC; CDR3 protein: CASSLDDEQFF
J gene: TRBJ2-7; clone size: few; V gene: TRBV10-3; D gene: -; CDR3 length: 15; CDR3 DNA: TGTGCCATCAGTGATATGGGGGGCCGTACCTACGAGCAGTACTTC; CDR3 protein: CAISDMGGRTYEQYF
J gene: TRBJ1-4; clone size: few; V gene: TRBV20-1; D gene: -; CDR3 length: 12; CDR3 DNA: TGCAGTGCTAGCTTTCGGCCGGAAAAACTGTTTTTT; CDR3 protein: CSASFRPEKLFF
J gene: TRBJ2-7; clone size: few; V gene: TRBV5-1; D gene: TRBD1; CDR3 length: 15; CDR3 DNA: TGCGCCAGCAGCTTCTCGGGACAGGGGGCGAAGGAGCAGTACTTC; CDR3 protein: CASSFSGQGAKEQYF
J gene: TRBJ2-1; clone size: many; V gene: TRBV12-3/TRBV12-4; D gene: -; CDR3 length: 18; CDR3 DNA: TGTGCCAGCAGTACCCCGATTGCGGGGGCACACATAAACAATGAGCAGTTCTTC; CDR3 protein: CASSTPIAGAHINNEQFF
J gene: TRBJ2-4; clone size: many; V gene: TRBV20-1; D gene: -; CDR3 length: 14; CDR3 DNA: TGCAGTGCTAACCTGGATGGGGCCAAAAACATTCAGTACTTC; CDR3 protein: CSANLDGAKNIQYF
J gene: TRBJ2-7; clone size: -; V gene: TRBV12-3/TRBV12-4; D gene: -; CDR3 length: 15; CDR3 DNA: TGTGCCAGCAGTAACGGACGGAACGGGGCCTACGAGCAGTACTTC; CDR3 protein: CASSNGRNGAYEQYF
J gene: TRBJ2-1; clone size: many; V gene: TRBV12-3/TRBV12-4; D gene: TRBD2; CDR3 length: 12; CDR3 DNA: TGTGCAGCCAGGGAGGGGTTCCATGAGCAGTTCTTC; CDR3 protein: CAAREGFHEQFF
J gene: TRBJ1-1; clone size: few; V gene: TRBV18; D gene: -; CDR3 length: 12; CDR3 DNA: TGTGCCAGCTCAGCCGCAGACACTGAAGCTTTCTTT; CDR3 protein: CASSAADTEAFF
J gene: TRBJ2-7; clone size: many; V gene: TRBV5-1; D gene: TRBD1; CDR3 length: 15; CDR3 DNA: TGCGCCAGCAGCTTAACGACAGGGGGCTTCTGGGAGCAGTACTTC; CDR3 protein: CASSLTTGGFWEQYF
J gene: TRBJ2-3; clone size: -; V gene: TRBV7-9; D gene: TRBD1; CDR3 length: 17; CDR3 DNA: TGTGCCAGCAGCTGGACAGGGGGTTCCATAATGTTGGATACGCAGTATTTT; CDR3 protein: CASSWTGGSIMLDTQYF
J gene: TRBJ2-1; clone size: many; V gene: TRBV15; D gene: TRBD2; CDR3 length: 16; CDR3 DNA: TGTGCCACCAGCAGTCTTAGCGGGCCAACTTACAATGAGCAGTTCTTC; CDR3 protein: CATSSLSGPTYNEQFF
J gene: TRBJ2-3; clone size: many; V gene: TRBV5-1; D gene: TRBD2; CDR3 length: 18; CDR3 DNA: TGCGCCAGCAGCTTGTTCAGCGGGAGGGGCCTAAGGACAGATACGCAGTATTTT; CDR3 protein: CASSLFSGRGLRTDTQYF
J gene: TRBJ2-1; clone size: -; V gene: TRBV20-1; D gene: TRBD2; CDR3 length: 14; CDR3 DNA: TGCAGTGCTAGAGGGGCTAGCGGGAGCTATGAGCAGTTCTTC; CDR3 protein: CSARGASGSYEQFF
J gene: TRBJ2-2; clone size: -; V gene: TRBV9; D gene: TRBD2; CDR3 length: 17; CDR3 DNA: TGTGCCAGCAGCGTAGGGACTAGCGGAGGGGGCACCGGGGAGCTGTTTTTT; CDR3 protein: CASSVGTSGGGTGELFF
J gene: TRBJ1-2; clone size: many; V gene: TRBV7-9; D gene: TRBD1; CDR3 length: 16; CDR3 DNA: TGTGCCAGCAGCTTAATAGACGGGACAGGGTCCTATGGCTACACCTTC; CDR3 protein: CASSLIDGTGSYGYTF
J gene: TRBJ2-1; clone size: -; V gene: TRBV14; D gene: TRBD2; CDR3 length: 18; CDR3 DNA: TGTGCCAGCAGCCAAGAAAGGGCGGGAGGCCTCTCCTACAATGAGCAGTTCTTC; CDR3 protein: CASSQERAGGLSYNEQFF
J gene: TRBJ2-2; clone size: many; V gene: TRBV29-1; D gene: -; CDR3 length: 13; CDR3 DNA: TGCAGCGTTGGGAAGGAGAACACCGGGGAGCTGTTTTTT; CDR3 protein: CSVGKENTGELFF
J gene: TRBJ1-5; clone size: few; V gene: TRBV12-3/TRBV12-4; D gene: -; CDR3 length: 14; CDR3 DNA: TGTGCCAGCAGTTTAGCCAGGGCTGGAAAGCCCCAGCATTTT; CDR3 protein: CASSLARAGKPQHF
J gene: TRBJ2-7; clone size: many; V gene: TRBV10-3; D gene: -; CDR3 length: 11; CDR3 DNA: TGTGCCATCAGTGACCCAGACGAGCAGTACTTC; CDR3 protein: CAISDPDEQYF
J gene: TRBJ2-7; clone size: many; V gene: TRBV29-1; D gene: TRBD1; CDR3 length: 14; CDR3 DNA: TGCAGCGTTCCAACAGGGGGGCCTACCTACGAGCAGTACTTC; CDR3 protein: CSVPTGGPTYEQYF
J gene: TRBJ2-7; clone size: many; V gene: TRBV29-1; D gene: -; CDR3 length: 12; CDR3 DNA: TGCAGCGTTTTAGACAGTAAGTCCGAGCAGTACTTC; CDR3 protein: CSVLDSKSEQYF
J gene: TRBJ2-2; clone size: many; V gene: TRBV29-1; D gene: TRBD1; CDR3 length: 15; CDR3 DNA: TGCAGCGTTGCAGACAGGGGGACGCCCACCGGGGAGCTGTTTTTT; CDR3 protein: CSVADRGTPTGELFF
J gene: TRBJ1-5; clone size: few; V gene: TRBV12-3/TRBV12-4; D gene: -; CDR3 length: 14; CDR3 DNA: TGTGCCAGCAGTTTAGGGTTTCGCAATCAGCCCCAGCATTTT; CDR3 protein: CASSLGFRNQPQHF
J gene: TRBJ2-3; clone size: many; V gene: TRBV29-1; D gene: TRBD1; CDR3 length: 18; CDR3 DNA: TGCAGCGTTGAATCCGGGGGCGACAGGGGCGCTAGCACAGATACGCAGTATTTT; CDR3 protein: CSVESGGDRGASTDTQYF
J gene: TRBJ2-5; clone size: few; V gene: TRBV15; D gene: -; CDR3 length: 12; CDR3 DNA: TGTGCCACCCAGTTCGCGGAAGAGACCCAGTACTTC; CDR3 protein: CATQFAEETQYF
J gene: TRBJ2-1; clone size: few; V gene: TRBV11-2; D gene: TRBD2; CDR3 length: 18; CDR3 DNA: TGTGCCAGCAGCTTAGATAGACTAGCGGGTGTTTCCTACAATGAGCAGTTCTTC; CDR3 protein: CASSLDRLAGVSYNEQFF
J gene: TRBJ2-2; clone size: few; V gene: TRBV15; D gene: -; CDR3 length: 13; CDR3 DNA: TGTGCCACCACCCGACGGGACACCGGGGAGCTGTTTTTT; CDR3 protein: CATTRRDTGELFF
J gene: TRBJ2-7; clone size: many; V gene: TRBV27; D gene: TRBD1; CDR3 length: 17; CDR3 DNA: TGTGCCAGCAGTTTCGCCAACCCTGGGACAGTTTCACACGAGCAGTACTTC; CDR3 protein: CASSFANPGTVSHEQYF
J gene: TRBJ1-1; clone size: -; V gene: TRBV7-8; D gene: -; CDR3 length: 14; CDR3 DNA: TGTGCCAGCATAGGGGTGAGGGGGAACACTGAAGCTTTCTTT; CDR3 protein: CASIGVRGNTEAFF
J gene: TRBJ1-1; clone size: few; V gene: TRBV20-1; D gene: -; CDR3 length: 12; CDR3 DNA: TGCAGTGCAGGACCCGCGAACACTGAAGCTTTCTTT; CDR3 protein: CSAGPANTEAFF